One and the same sample provided the 18 T cell receptor beta chains below, sequenced in a study of CD8 T cells in ankylosing spondylitis (TCRdb year 2017). What the work shows at the level of the full study, not this receptor alone: A TCR beta motif made up of several highly homologous amino acid variants appeared to be characteristic of blood from ankylosing spondylitis patients.

The antigens for these receptors are not known. The method was 5' RACE. The sequencer listed for this sample is Illumina HiSeq 2500. TCRdb applied fastp at Q25 and MiXCR to the public reads, then kept only in-frame beta chains. Every CDR3 protein is listed once, alongside the most common genes and DNA of its rows. The sample has 300,000 to 400,000 distinct CDR3 sequences on record, 20% to 25% of them singletons. The ten most abundant clones make up around 16% of the sample. Sequencing input: blood, either unsorted or a sorted T cell fraction (not recorded which). The source of these receptors is a male donor with ankylosing spondylitis.

This sequence joins TRBV6-2 or TRBV6-3 and TRBJ2-7; a possible D gene is TRBD2 (6 bases). With 6 bases removed from V and 3 bases from J, the gap between germline ends came to 15 bases. The length of the CDR3 is 14 residues. Per germline, CDR1 MNHEY and CDR2 SVGEGT. The CDR3 is CASRVGGGLYEQYF. CDR3 nucleotides: TGTGCCAGCAGAGTCGGCGGAGGGCTCTACGAGCAGTACTTC.

The sample holds a few counts of this clonotype. This rearrangement joins TRBV27 to TRBJ1-6, with a tentative D call TRBD1 (5 bases). The CDR3 has 17 amino acids. Trimming left V 5 bases short and J 4 bases short, with 18 bases between. Per the germline V gene, CDR1 is MNHEY and CDR2 is SMNVEV (reference sequence). The CDR3 region is CASSPRGGPAYNSPLHF. Here the CDR3 DNA reads TGTGCCAGCAGTCCCCGGGGGGGACCGGCATATAATTCACCCCTCCACTTT.

The chain carries TRBV10-3 and TRBJ2-2; D is unclear. The CDR3 consists of 11 residues. The germline V gene has CDR1 ENHRY and CDR2 SYGVKD. The V end lost 6 bases, the J end lost 4 bases, and 3 bases lay between the germline ends. The CDR3 loop is CAISITGELFF. CDR3 nucleotide sequence: TGTGCCATCAGCATCACCGGGGAGCTGTTTTTT.

This clonotype has a handful of counts. The chain has TRBV7-8 and TRBJ2-3, with D perhaps matching TRBD2 (5 bases). The CDR3 loop spans 14 amino acids. Germline V lookup: CDR1 SGHVS, CDR2 FQNEAQ. With 8 bases removed from V and 4 bases from J, the gap between germline ends came to 16 bases. Here the CDR3 reads CASGSGVRADTQYF. The CDR3 DNA follows: TGTGCCAGCGGCAGCGGTGTGCGGGCAGATACGCAGTATTTT. Combining the CDR3 with reference TRBV7-8 and TRBJ2-3 gives the whole variable domain GAGVSQSPRYKVAKRGQDVALRCDPISGHVSLFWYQQALGQGPEFLTYFQNEAQLDKSGLPSDRFFAERPEGSVSTLKIQRTQQEDSAVYLCASGSGVRADTQYFGPGTRLTVL.

There are a few counts of this clonotype. This chain connects TRBV29-1 to TRBJ2-7; perhaps TRBD2 as D (6 bases). The length of the CDR3 is 11 residues. The V end lost 3 bases, the J end lost 5 bases, and 8 bases lay between the germline ends. From germline, CDR1 is SQVTM and CDR2 ANQGSEA. CDR3 sequence (DNA): TGCAGCGTTGACGCGGGGCACGAGCAGTACTTC. Protein product: CSVDAGHEQYF.

In this sample, this clonotype turned up a few times. CDR3 bases: TGTGCCACCAGCAGAGATCGGGGGACAGATACGCAGTATTTT. This encodes CATSRDRGTDTQYF. This chain uses TRBV15 with TRBJ2-3; TRBD2 might be the D (6 bases). CDR3 size: 14 residues. V lost 0 bases to trimming and J lost 3 bases, with 7 bases between them. Germline CDR1 is LNHNV and CDR2 is YYDKDF (reference sequence).

The chain links TRBV4-1 to TRBJ2-2; 10 bases align to TRBD1. V gave up 4 bases and J gave up 5 bases; unmatched junction bases: 4. The CDR3 has 15 amino acids. Germline lookup yields CDR1 MGHRA and CDR2 YSYEKL. The CDR3 region is CASSRMGQGTGELFF. Written as DNA, the CDR3 is TGCGCCAGCAGCCGAATGGGACAGGGGACCGGGGAGCTGTTTTTT.

This chain's CDR3 is CASSFSGQGDQPQHF. The CDR3 nucleotides read TGTGCCAGCAGTTTCTCTGGACAGGGGGATCAGCCCCAGCATTTT. V gene TRBV6-5 combines with J gene TRBJ1-5, with 10 nucleotides matching TRBD1. This CDR3 is built from 15 residues. V lost 4 bases to trimming and J lost 5 bases; unmatched junction nucleotides: 5. Germline assignment: CDR1 MNHEY and CDR2 SVGAGI.

The rearrangement joins TRBV20-1 to TRBJ1-2; D remains ambiguous. Germline V gene data show CDR1 as DFQATT and CDR2 as SNEGSKA (reference sequence). There are 12 residues in the CDR3. V gave up 6 bases and J gave up 2 bases, with 10 bases separating them. The CDR3 loop reads CSATRENYGYTF. CDR3 DNA sequence: TGCAGTGCAACTAGGGAAAACTATGGCTACACCTTC.

This clonotype showed up just a few times. V gene TRBV6-4 combines with J gene TRBJ2-3; the D gene is possibly TRBD2 (6 bases). CDR1 is MRHNA, CDR2 SNTAGT, per germline. Trimming stripped 3 bases from V and 1 base from J, with 11 bases between. CDR3 length: 15 residues. The CDR3 loop reads CASSESSGGTDTQYF. The CDR3 DNA follows: TGTGCCAGCAGTGAGAGTAGCGGAGGCACAGATACGCAGTATTTT.

A few counts support this clonotype. J is TRBJ2-1 and V is TRBV7-8; 12 bases are a match to TRBD2. Per germline, CDR1 SGHVS and CDR2 FQNEAQ. CDR3 size: 14 residues. The V segment lost 4 bases and the J segment 8 bases; nucleotides outside the gene matches: 3. CDR3 loop: CASSSLAGGYEQFF. The CDR3 DNA follows: TGTGCCAGCAGCTCTCTAGCGGGAGGGTATGAGCAGTTCTTC. The full variable domain, in which reference TRBV7-8 and TRBJ2-1 provide the parts outside the CDR3, is GAGVSQSPRYKVAKRGQDVALRCDPISGHVSLFWYQQALGQGPEFLTYFQNEAQLDKSGLPSDRFFAERPEGSVSTLKIQRTQQEDSAVYLCASSSLAGGYEQFFGPGTRLTVL.

The V and J genes are TRBV7-2 and TRBJ2-1, with D unresolved. CDR3 size: 14 residues. Trimming shortened V by 5 bases and J by 13 bases, and 21 bases separated the two germline ends. Germline V gene sequence: CDR1 SGHTA, CDR2 FQGNSA. CDR3 amino acids: CASSVFAERREQFF. For the CDR3, the DNA is TGTGCCAGCAGCGTCTTCGCGGAGCGTAGGGAACAGTTCTTC.

There are a few counts of this clonotype. CDR3 in DNA: TGTGCCAGCAGCCAACGTCACAGGGGGCAAGAGACCCAGTACTTC. Residues: CASSQRHRGQETQYF. The chain is built from TRBV3-1 and TRBJ2-5; 8 bases are a match to TRBD1. Germline values: CDR1 LGHDT, CDR2 YNNKEL (reference sequence). The CDR3 has 15 amino acids. After removal of 2 bases from V and 2 bases from J, the junction contained 4 bases not matched to a gene.

This clonotype was counted only a few times. The genes are TRBV29-1 and TRBJ2-7; no clear D. Germline loops: CDR1 SQVTM, CDR2 ANQGSEA. The length of the CDR3 is 12 residues. Trimming took 1 base from V and 1 from J, leaving 5 bases between them. DNA for the CDR3: TGCAGCGTTGAAGCTGGTTCCTACGAGCAGTACTTC. Encoded protein: CSVEAGSYEQYF.

V usage is TRBV9 and J usage is TRBJ2-1; TRBD1 might be the D (7 bases). Germline-derived CDR1 and CDR2 are SGDLS and YYNGEE. The CDR3 runs 16 residues. V lost 4 bases and J lost 10, with 24 bases in between. The CDR3 nucleotides are TGTGCCAGCAGCTTCTGGGGGGACAGTACGTCTAGCGAGCAGTTCTTC. Amino acid sequence: CASSFWGDSTSSEQFF.

The chain is built from TRBV28 and TRBJ2-7, with TRBD2 identical over 9 bases. This CDR3 spans 15 amino acids. The V segment lost 2 bases and the J segment 5 bases; nucleotides outside the gene matches: 7. The germline V gene has CDR1 MDHEN and CDR2 SYDVKM. The chain's CDR3 is CASSLNSGRRNEQYF. The CDR3 region has the DNA TGTGCCAGCAGTTTAAATAGCGGGAGAAGGAACGAGCAGTACTTC.

This chain links TRBV6-2 or TRBV6-3 with TRBJ2-6; D is undetermined. CDR3 length: 14 amino acids. Deletions cut 10 bases from V and 4 bases from J, with 14 bases between. The germline CDR1 and CDR2 sequences are MNHEY and SVGEGT. CDR3 sequence: CATFRVLGANVLTF. CDR3 coding DNA: TGTGCCACCTTCCGGGTGCTCGGGGCCAACGTCCTGACTTTC.

This clonotype turned up a few times. The chain carries TRBV11-3 and TRBJ2-7, with TRBD1 identical over 7 bases. CDR3 size: 15 residues. With 5 bases clipped from V and 4 bases from J, the junction kept 11 bases outside the gene matches. CDR1 is SGHNT and CDR2 is YENEEA in the germline V gene. CDR3 bases: TGTGCCAGCAGCCCCCAGGACAGGACTGGGTACGAGCAGTACTTC. The encoded protein is CASSPQDRTGYEQYF.